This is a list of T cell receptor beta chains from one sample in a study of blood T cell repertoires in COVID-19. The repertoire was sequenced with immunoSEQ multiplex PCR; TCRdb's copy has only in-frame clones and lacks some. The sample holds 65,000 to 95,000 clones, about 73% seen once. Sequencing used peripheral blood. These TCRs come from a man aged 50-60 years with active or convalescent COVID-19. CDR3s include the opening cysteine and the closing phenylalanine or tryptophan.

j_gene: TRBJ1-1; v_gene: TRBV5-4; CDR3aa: CASSLGSGQAFF
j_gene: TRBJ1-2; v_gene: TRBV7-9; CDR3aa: CASSRGGAPGYTF
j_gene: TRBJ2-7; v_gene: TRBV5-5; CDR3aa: CASSLAGQGAYEQYF
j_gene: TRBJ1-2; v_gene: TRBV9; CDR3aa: CASSPRGLSTYGYTF
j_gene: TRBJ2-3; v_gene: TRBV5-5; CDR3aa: CASSLAPAGSDTQYF
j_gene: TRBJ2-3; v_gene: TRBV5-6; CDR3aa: CASSSRSHSDTQYF
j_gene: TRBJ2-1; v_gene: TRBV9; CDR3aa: CASSANPGSGSYNEQFF
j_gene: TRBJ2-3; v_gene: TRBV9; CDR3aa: CASSYGRGAHTDTQYF
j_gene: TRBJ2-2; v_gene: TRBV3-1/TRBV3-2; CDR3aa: CASSQSYGLDTGELFF
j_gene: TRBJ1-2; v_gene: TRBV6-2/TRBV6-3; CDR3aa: CASSDRVANYGYTF
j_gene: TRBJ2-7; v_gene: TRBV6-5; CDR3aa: CASSSFYEQYF
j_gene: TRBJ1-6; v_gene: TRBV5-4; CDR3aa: CASRRKDGDNSPLHF
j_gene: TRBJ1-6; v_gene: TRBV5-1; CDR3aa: CASSETGVDNSPLHF
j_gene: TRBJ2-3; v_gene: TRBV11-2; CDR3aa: CASSLRLADTQYF
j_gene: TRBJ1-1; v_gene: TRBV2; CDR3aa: CASSGSRNTEAFF
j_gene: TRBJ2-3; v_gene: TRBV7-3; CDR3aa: CASSLGAGQFTDTQYF